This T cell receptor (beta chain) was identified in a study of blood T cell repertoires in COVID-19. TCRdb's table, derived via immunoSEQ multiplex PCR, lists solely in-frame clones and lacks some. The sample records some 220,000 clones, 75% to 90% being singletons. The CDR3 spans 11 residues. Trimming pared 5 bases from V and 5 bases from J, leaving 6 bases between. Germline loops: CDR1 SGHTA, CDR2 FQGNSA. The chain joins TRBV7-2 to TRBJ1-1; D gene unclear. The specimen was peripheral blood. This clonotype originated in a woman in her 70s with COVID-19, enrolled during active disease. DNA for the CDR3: TGTGCCAGCAGCGAGTGGACTGAAGCTTTCTTT. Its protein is CASSEWTEAFF.